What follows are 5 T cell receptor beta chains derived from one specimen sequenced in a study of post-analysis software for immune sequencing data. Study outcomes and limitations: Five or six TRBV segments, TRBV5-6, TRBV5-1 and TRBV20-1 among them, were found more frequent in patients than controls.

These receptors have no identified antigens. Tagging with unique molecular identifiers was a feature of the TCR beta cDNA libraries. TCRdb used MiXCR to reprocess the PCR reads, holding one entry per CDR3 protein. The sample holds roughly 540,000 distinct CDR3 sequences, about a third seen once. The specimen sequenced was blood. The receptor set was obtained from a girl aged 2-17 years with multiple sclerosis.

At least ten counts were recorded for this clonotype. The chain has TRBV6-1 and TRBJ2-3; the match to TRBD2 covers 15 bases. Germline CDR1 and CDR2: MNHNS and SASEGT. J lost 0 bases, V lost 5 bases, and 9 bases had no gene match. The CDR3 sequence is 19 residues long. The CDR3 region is CASSPEGGLAGGSTDTQYF. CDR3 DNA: TGTGCCAGCAGTCCCGAGGGGGGACTAGCGGGGGGTAGCACAGATACGCAGTATTTT.

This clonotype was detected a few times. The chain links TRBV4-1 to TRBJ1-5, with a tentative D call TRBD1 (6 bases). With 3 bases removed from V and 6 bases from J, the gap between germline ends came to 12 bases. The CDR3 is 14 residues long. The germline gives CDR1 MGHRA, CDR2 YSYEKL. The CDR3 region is CASSQAGASQPQHF. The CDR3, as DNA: TGCGCCAGCAGCCAGGCAGGGGCTAGTCAGCCCCAGCATTTT.

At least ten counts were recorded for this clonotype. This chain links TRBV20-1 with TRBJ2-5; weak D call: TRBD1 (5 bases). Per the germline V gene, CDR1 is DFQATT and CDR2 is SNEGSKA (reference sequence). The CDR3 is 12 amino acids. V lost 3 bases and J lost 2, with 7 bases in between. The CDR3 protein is CSASRGQETQYF. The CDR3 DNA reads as TGCAGTGCTAGTAGGGGACAAGAGACCCAGTACTTC.

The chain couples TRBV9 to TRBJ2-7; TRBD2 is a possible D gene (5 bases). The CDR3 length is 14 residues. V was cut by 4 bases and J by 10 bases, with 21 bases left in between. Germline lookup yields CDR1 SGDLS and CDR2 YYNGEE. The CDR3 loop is CASSPSPGIEAQYF. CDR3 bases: TGTGCCAGCAGCCCAAGCCCGGGGATAGAGGCTCAGTACTTC.

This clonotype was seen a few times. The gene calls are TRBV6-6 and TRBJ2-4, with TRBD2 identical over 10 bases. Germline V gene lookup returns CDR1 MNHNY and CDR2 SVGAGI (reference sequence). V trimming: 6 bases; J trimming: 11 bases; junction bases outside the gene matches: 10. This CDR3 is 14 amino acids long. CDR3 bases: TGTGCCAGCAGCCGAGGGACTAGCGAGCCCTTTCAGTACTTC. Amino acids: CASSRGTSEPFQYF.